This entry concerns a single T cell receptor (beta chain). The antigen remains undetermined. The data derive from a study of cytomegalovirus exposure and HLA in healthy donors. Study outcomes and limitations: Because they were indistinguishable, some V segments, including TRBV6-2 and TRBV6-3, were excluded.

PCR was performed using 60 Vbeta and 13 Jbeta primers. Here immunoSEQ multiplex PCR was the method, and the copy in TCRdb shows in-frame clones only, minus some. The table has 130,000 to 150,000 clones, approximately 78% seen once. CDR1 is MNHNY and CDR2 is SVGAGI in the germline V gene (reference sequence). V lost 6 bases, J lost 3 bases, and 1 base stayed unmatched. The CDR3 extends over 13 amino acids. Sequencing was done on a sample of PBMCs. The source of this sequence is a woman aged 18-30 years in good health and CMV-seropositive. The genes are TRBV6-6 and TRBJ1-1; 10 nucleotides agree with TRBD1. The CDR3 region is CASRGTGDTEAFF. The CDR3 bases are TGTGCCAGCAGGGGGACAGGGGACACTGAAGCTTTCTTT.